These 17 T cell receptor beta chains originate from one sample sequenced in a study of blood T cell repertoires in COVID-19. Only in-frame clones appear in the TCRdb table, and some are missing; sequencing was by immunoSEQ multiplex PCR. This repertoire shows roughly 76,000 clones, 87% found once; its top ten account for around 8%. The sequencing sample was made of peripheral blood. The source is a young man with acute or convalescent COVID-19.

This sequence joins TRBV6-5 and TRBJ2-2; TRBD2 matches 9 bases. CDR3 length: 16 amino acids. V lost 2 bases to trimming and J lost 5 bases; unmatched junction nucleotides: 6. Germline-derived CDR1 and CDR2 are MNHEY and SVGAGI. CDR3 region: CASSYVSGRQTGELFF. Here the CDR3 DNA reads TGTGCCAGCAGTTACGTTAGCGGGAGACAAACCGGGGAGCTGTTTTTT.

The chain couples TRBV5-1 to TRBJ2-3, with 11 bases identical to TRBD1. This CDR3 region has 16 residues. The germline V gene encodes CDR1 SGHRS and CDR2 YFSETQ. The V gene end was trimmed by 0 bases and the J gene end by 6 bases; junction bases not matched to a gene: 6. The CDR3 DNA follows: TGCGCCAGCAGCTTGGCAGGACAGGGGGCGCGGGATACGCAGTATTTT. The encoded protein is CASSLAGQGARDTQYF.

The V gene is TRBV11-2, the J gene TRBJ2-7; D is undetermined. Trimming shortened V by 2 bases and J by 5 bases, and 13 bases separated the two germline ends. The length of the CDR3 is 14 residues. In germline, CDR1 is SGHAT, CDR2 FQNNGV. The CDR3, as DNA: TGTGCCAGCAGCTTAATCACAGCAGTCCACGAGCAGTACTTC. It encodes CASSLITAVHEQYF.

This sequence joins TRBV7-9 and TRBJ1-2; a weak D match, TRBD1 (6 bases). Germline loops: CDR1 SEHNR, CDR2 FQNEAQ (reference sequence). Trimming removed 1 base at V and 6 bases at J, with 18 bases between. The CDR3 totals 16 residues. The CDR3 here is CASSLDHNRVYDGYTF. Written as DNA, the CDR3 is TGTGCCAGCAGCTTAGACCATAACAGGGTCTATGATGGCTACACCTTC.

CDR3 residues: CASSPASTDTQYF. CDR3 in DNA: TGTGCCAGCAGTCCCGCCTCTACGGATACGCAGTATTTT. The chain combines TRBV28 with TRBJ2-3; D is unclear. The V and J ends lost 5 bases and 6 bases respectively, with 12 bases between them. The CDR3 extends over 13 amino acids. CDR1 and CDR2 (germline): MDHEN, SYDVKM.

The rearrangement joins TRBV19 to TRBJ1-1; unclear D gene. Germline values: CDR1 LNHDA, CDR2 SQIVND (reference sequence). V was pared by 4 bases and J by 8 bases, with 17 bases between. The CDR3 covers 14 residues. The CDR3 nucleotides read TGTGCCAGTAGTACCCTCGCAGGTCGCTGGGAAGCTTTCTTT. It is translated as CASSTLAGRWEAFF.

The CDR3 sequence: CASSTRQGREETQYF. DNA for the CDR3: TGTGCCAGCAGTACCCGACAGGGGAGGGAAGAGACCCAGTACTTC. The chain employs TRBV6-5 and TRBJ2-5, with D perhaps matching TRBD1 (8 bases). Germline loops: CDR1 MNHEY, CDR2 SVGAGI. This CDR3 comprises 15 residues. Trimming removed 5 bases from V and 3 bases from J, with 16 bases in between.

The chain links TRBV7-3 to TRBJ2-3; 10 bases fit TRBD2. The germline gives CDR1 SGHTA, CDR2 FQGTGA. This CDR3 has 17 residues. V was pared by 1 base and J by 0 bases, with 4 bases of the junction left unmatched. The CDR3 nucleotides are TGTGCCAGCAGCTTAATCCCTAGCGGGGGTAGCACAGATACGCAGTATTTT. Translating it yields CASSLIPSGGSTDTQYF.

The chain couples TRBV21-1 to TRBJ2-3; TRBD2, the table's D call, was not compared with the DNA. TRBV21-1 is recorded as a pseudogene. This CDR3 region has 19 residues. In nucleotides, the CDR3 is TGTGCCAGCAGCAAAGAAGGCCCAATCACAACGAGGCACACAGATACGCAGTATTTT. This sequence encodes CASSKEGPITTRHTDTQYF.

Turning to this clone: The junction shows a germline mismatch at one end, possibly a read error. V usage is TRBV6-5 and J usage is TRBJ1-5; possibly TRBD1 for D (6 bases). The CDR3 is 15 residues long. Germline V gives CDR1 MNHEY, CDR2 SVGAGI. The CDR3 sequence is CASSDSTGSNQPQHF. The CDR3 region has the DNA TGTGCCAGCAGTGACTCTACAGGGAGCAATCAGCCCCAGCATTTT.

The chain uses TRBV19 and TRBJ2-1; 8 bases align to TRBD2. V lost 5 bases and J lost 10; bases outside the gene matches: 13. CDR1 and CDR2 (germline): LNHDA, SQIVND (reference sequence). The CDR3 spans 15 residues. CDR3 nucleotides: TGTGCCAGTAGTCCAACTAGCGGAGCCAGGGGAGAGCAGTTCTTC. Protein: CASSPTSGARGEQFF.

The chain uses TRBV5-1 and TRBJ2-7, with D possibly matching TRBD1 (6 bases). Looked up from germline, CDR1 is SGHRS and CDR2 is YFSETQ. V lost 0 bases and J 1 base, leaving 11 bases between the germline ends. CDR3 length: 15 amino acids. As DNA, the CDR3 is TGCGCCAGCAGCTTGGTTTGGGACACTTCCTACGAGCAGTACTTC. This gives the protein CASSLVWDTSYEQYF.

The rearrangement joins TRBV7-6 to TRBJ2-1; tentative D call: TRBD2 (5 bases). V lost 0 bases and J lost 3, with 18 bases in between. Germline-derived CDR1 and CDR2 are SGHVS and FNYEAQ. The CDR3 totals 18 residues. CDR3 loop: CASSLAATTEGFYNEQFF. Here the CDR3 DNA reads TGTGCCAGCAGCTTAGCGGCGACAACAGAGGGATTCTACAATGAGCAGTTCTTC.

CDR3 residues: CASKVEGSTDTQYF. The CDR3 DNA reads as TGTGCCAGCAAGGTAGAGGGAAGCACAGATACGCAGTATTTT. This rearrangement joins TRBV2 to TRBJ2-3; D is possibly TRBD2 (5 bases). Germline CDR1 SNHLY, CDR2 FYNNEI. Trimming took 7 bases from V and 0 from J, leaving 11 bases between them. CDR3 size: 14 residues. Variable domain in full (rest from reference TRBV2 and TRBJ2-3): EPEVTQTPSHQVTQMGQEVILRCVPISNHLYFYWYRQILGQKVEFLVSFYNNEISEKSEIFDDQFSVERPDGSNFTLKIRSTKLEDSAMYFCASKVEGSTDTQYFGPGTRLTVL.

The rearrangement links TRBV7-3 to TRBJ2-5, with D possibly matching TRBD1 (6 bases). Trimming removed 0 bases from V and 5 bases from J, with 13 bases in between. The germline CDR1 and CDR2 sequences are SGHTA and FQGTGA. The CDR3 is 15 residues long. The CDR3 sequence is CASSLTRGNKETQYF. In nucleotides, the CDR3 is TGTGCCAGCAGCTTAACGAGGGGGAACAAGGAGACCCAGTACTTC.

The chain employs TRBV6-5 and TRBJ2-1; TRBD2 matches at 10 bases. Unmatched junction bases numbered 10, after V lost 7 bases and J lost 7 bases. The CDR3 has 15 amino acids. CDR1 MNHEY and CDR2 SVGAGI come from the germline V gene. The CDR3: CASTPSGRQRNEQFF. CDR3 nucleotide sequence: TGTGCCAGCACTCCTAGCGGGAGACAGAGGAATGAGCAGTTCTTC.

The chain links TRBV5-4 to TRBJ1-1, with D unclear. This CDR3 is built from 14 residues. In germline, CDR1 is SGHNT, CDR2 YYREEE (reference sequence). Deletions cut 0 bases from V and 0 bases from J, with 6 bases between. The CDR3 nucleotides read TGTGCCAGCAGCTTGGTTGGAGTGAACACTGAAGCTTTCTTT. Translated: CASSLVGVNTEAFF.